These 9 T cell receptor beta chains were all obtained from the same sample, sequenced in a study of T-cell reconstitution after alpha-beta-depleted transplantation in children. The authors prepared the TCRbeta library with unique molecular identifiers. A single record per CDR3 protein comes from TCRdb applying MiXCR to the PCR reads. This table has almost 250,000 distinct CDR3 sequences, around 25% appearing once. Here the sequenced sample was PBMCs, taken before TCRalphabeta/CD19-depleted stem cell transplant. These receptors all stem from a girl aged 2 to 10 with Fanconi anemia, due to receive a stem cell transplant.

This clonotype has ten or more counts. J is TRBJ2-3 and V is TRBV9; D not certain. Per germline, CDR1 SGDLS and CDR2 YYNGEE. The germline V and J ends were trimmed by 2 bases and 6 bases, with 10 bases remaining between them. The CDR3 length is 13 residues. CDR3 coding DNA: TGTGCCAGCAGCGTTGGGGATCGGGATACGCAGTATTTT. Translated: CASSVGDRDTQYF. The variable domain in full, with the rest retrieved from reference TRBV9 and TRBJ2-3, is DSGVTQTPKHLITATGQRVTLRCSPRSGDLSVYWYQQSLDQGLQFLIQYYNGEERAKGNILERFSAQQFPDLHSELNLSSLELGDSALYFCASSVGDRDTQYFGPGTRLTVL.

The chain is built from TRBV20-1 and TRBJ2-1, with TRBD2 matching over 7 bases. The CDR3 covers 15 residues. Looked up from germline, CDR1 is DFQATT and CDR2 is SNEGSKA (reference sequence). V trimming: 6 bases; J trimming: 2 bases; junction bases outside the gene matches: 10. The CDR3 is CSAYPGLEAYNEQFF. The CDR3 region has the DNA TGCAGTGCCTACCCAGGACTAGAGGCCTACAATGAGCAGTTCTTC.

CDR3 residues: CASSQGLAGGHYDYNEQFF. CDR3 DNA: TGTGCCAGCAGCCAAGGTCTAGCGGGGGGACATTATGATTACAATGAGCAGTTCTTC. The rearrangement joins TRBV4-2 to TRBJ2-1, with 11 bases matching TRBD2. Germline assignment: CDR1 LGHNA and CDR2 YNFKEQ. J lost 4 bases, V lost 1 base, and 12 bases had no gene match. The CDR3 is 19 residues long.

This clonotype came up a few times. The rearrangement links TRBV10-2 to TRBJ2-7, with a possible D match to TRBD1 (6 bases). CDR1 and CDR2 from the germline V gene are WSHSY and SAAADI. The ends were cut back, 8 bases at V and 4 bases at J, with 12 bases in the middle. CDR3 size: 12 residues. CDR3 loop: CASAAQGYEQYF. DNA of the CDR3: TGCGCCAGCGCGGCTCAGGGGTACGAGCAGTACTTC.

The V gene is TRBV6-5, the J gene TRBJ2-7; the match to TRBD2 covers 7 bases. The germline V gene has CDR1 MNHEY and CDR2 SVGAGI. The length of the CDR3 is 14 residues. With 4 bases clipped from V and 4 bases from J, the junction kept 7 bases outside the gene matches. The CDR3: CASSFGGGYYEQYF. The CDR3, as DNA: TGTGCCAGCAGTTTTGGGGGGGGGTATTACGAGCAGTACTTC.

This clonotype has a count of ten or more. The V gene is TRBV12-3 or TRBV12-4, the J gene TRBJ1-2; the D gene is possibly TRBD1 (6 bases). Trimming cost V 5 bases and J 2 bases, with 9 bases left between them. This CDR3 comprises 13 residues. The CDR3 coding sequence is TGTGCCAGCAGTCTCACAGGGAACTATGGCTACACCTTC. Translation: CASSLTGNYGYTF.

A few counts support this clonotype. CDR3 loop: CASSYSTVGQGTYNEQFF. The CDR3, as DNA: TGTGCCAGCAGTTATTCGACCGTTGGACAGGGAACTTACAATGAGCAGTTCTTC. The V call is TRBV28, the J call TRBJ2-1; 8 bases match TRBD1. This CDR3 comprises 18 residues. V lost 4 bases, J lost 4 bases, and 15 bases stayed unmatched. Germline-derived CDR1 and CDR2 are MDHEN and SYDVKM.

This clonotype was detected ten times or more. The rearrangement joins TRBV29-1 to TRBJ2-3; D might be TRBD1 (6 bases). CDR1 is SQVTM, CDR2 ANQGSEA, per germline. The CDR3 spans 11 residues. The germline V and J ends were trimmed by 7 bases and 6 bases, with 11 bases remaining between them. CDR3 sequence (DNA): TGCAGCGGTACAGGGATGGATACGCAGTATTTT. Residues: CSGTGMDTQYF.

This clonotype was detected many times. J is TRBJ2-7 and V is TRBV29-1, with 9 bases that match TRBD1. Germline CDR1 is SQVTM and CDR2 is ANQGSEA. The V gene end was trimmed by 5 bases and the J gene end by 3 bases; junction bases not matched to a gene: 2. The CDR3 consists of 12 residues. The chain's CDR3 is CSVWTGDYEQYF. The CDR3 coding sequence is TGCAGCGTTTGGACAGGGGACTACGAGCAGTACTTC.